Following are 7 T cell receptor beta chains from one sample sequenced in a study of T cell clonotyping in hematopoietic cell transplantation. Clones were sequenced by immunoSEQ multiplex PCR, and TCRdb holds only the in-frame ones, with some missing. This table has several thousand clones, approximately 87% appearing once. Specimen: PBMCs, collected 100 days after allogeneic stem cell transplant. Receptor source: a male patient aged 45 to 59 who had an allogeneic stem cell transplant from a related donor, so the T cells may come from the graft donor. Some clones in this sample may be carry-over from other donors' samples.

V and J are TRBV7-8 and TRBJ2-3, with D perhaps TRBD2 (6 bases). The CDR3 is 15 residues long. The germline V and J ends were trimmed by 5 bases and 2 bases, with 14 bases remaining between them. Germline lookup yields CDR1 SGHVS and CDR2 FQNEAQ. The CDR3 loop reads CASSPPGVSTDTQYF. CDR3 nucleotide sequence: TGTGCCAGCAGCCCACCGGGAGTCTCCACAGATACGCAGTATTTT.

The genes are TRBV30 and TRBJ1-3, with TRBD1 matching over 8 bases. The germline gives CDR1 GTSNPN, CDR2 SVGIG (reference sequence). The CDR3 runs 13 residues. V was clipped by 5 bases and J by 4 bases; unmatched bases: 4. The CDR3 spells CAWAPGGGNTIYF. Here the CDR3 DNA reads TGTGCCTGGGCCCCAGGGGGCGGAAACACCATATATTTT.

CDR3 protein: CASSGERAEAFF. CDR3 in DNA: TGTGCCAGCAGCGGGGAGCGGGCTGAAGCTTTCTTT. This chain connects TRBV4-2 to TRBJ1-1; D ambiguous. Germline lookup yields CDR1 LGHNA and CDR2 YNFKEQ. The CDR3 totals 12 residues. Trimming stripped 5 bases from V and 6 bases from J, with 10 bases between.

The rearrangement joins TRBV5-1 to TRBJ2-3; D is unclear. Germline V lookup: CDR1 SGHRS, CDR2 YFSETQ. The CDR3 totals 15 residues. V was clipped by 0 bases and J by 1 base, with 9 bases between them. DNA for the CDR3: TGCGCCAGCAGCTTGGAGGCAGTGGGCACAGATACGCAGTATTTT. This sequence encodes CASSLEAVGTDTQYF.

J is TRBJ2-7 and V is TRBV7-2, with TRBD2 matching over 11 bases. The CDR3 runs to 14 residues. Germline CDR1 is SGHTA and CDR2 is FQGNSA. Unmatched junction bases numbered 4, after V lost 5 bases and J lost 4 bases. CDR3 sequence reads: CASSPTSGVYEQYF. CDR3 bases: TGTGCCAGCAGCCCGACTAGCGGGGTTTACGAGCAGTACTTC.

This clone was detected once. CDR3 in DNA: TGTGCCAGCAGCGTCATAGCGGGAGAGGGCTACGAGCAGTACTTC. Its protein product is CASSVIAGEGYEQYF. The chain employs TRBV9 and TRBJ2-7; TRBD2 matches 9 bases. The CDR3 totals 15 residues. V lost 2 bases, J lost 3 bases, and 6 bases stayed unmatched. Germline CDR1 and CDR2: SGDLS and YYNGEE.

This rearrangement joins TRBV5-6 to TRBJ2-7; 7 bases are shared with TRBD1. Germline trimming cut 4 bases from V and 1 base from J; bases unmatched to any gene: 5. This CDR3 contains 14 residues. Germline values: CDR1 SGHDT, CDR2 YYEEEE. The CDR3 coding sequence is TGTGCCAGCAGCCTCCCGGGACAGTCCTACGAGCAGTACTTC. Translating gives CASSLPGQSYEQYF.